This T cell receptor (beta chain) stems from a study of cytomegalovirus exposure and HLA in healthy donors. Trimming cost V 2 bases and J 0 bases, with 20 bases left between them. The germline CDR1 and CDR2 sequences are GTSNPN and SVGIG (reference sequence). The CDR3 sequence is 18 residues long. About this clone itself: Its specificity is not known.

13 Jbeta primers and 60 Vbeta primers were used for the PCR. The protocol was immunoSEQ multiplex PCR, while the TCRdb copy is restricted to in-frame clones and leaves out a portion. The table includes tens of thousands of clones, roughly 83% detected once. Study observations and caveats: It was 164 TCR beta chains that were listed as cytomegalovirus-associated.

The sample was PBMCs. This clonotype originated in a woman between 40 and 50 years old in good health and CMV-seropositive. This chain links TRBV30 with TRBJ1-5, with D hard to call. CDR3 sequence reads: CAWSFSLSGPYSNQPQHF. The CDR3 nucleotides are TGTGCCTGGAGTTTTAGTTTGAGTGGGCCATATAGCAATCAGCCCCAGCATTTT.